This TCR beta chain was recovered during a study of OX40 agonist ivuxolimab in advanced cancers. Looking at the study overall: Administration of intravenous ivuxolimab to patients occurred every 2 weeks at 0.01 to 10 mg/kg.

The repertoire was sequenced with immunoSEQ multiplex PCR; TCRdb's copy has only in-frame clones and lacks some. The sample includes about 33,000 clones, 65% to 80% seen only once; the top ten take around 21%. Notes on the study in general: Partial responders at 0.1-3.0 mg/kg showed near-lowest clonal expansion. Blood T cells, both CD4+ and CD8+, expanded clonally by week 6 at 0.1 to 3.0 mg/kg.

Trimming shortened V by 3 bases and J by 0 bases, and 5 bases separated the two germline ends. This CDR3 has 13 amino acids. Germline V gives CDR1 SGHDN, CDR2 FVKESK. Points on this clone: Its specificity is unknown.

The chain recombines TRBV14 with TRBJ1-1; D not certain. This sequence originates from an adult with an advanced solid tumor such as melanoma, head and neck, liver or kidney cancer. This sample comprised CD4+ or CD8+ T cells sorted from blood, obtained in a trial of the OX40 agonist ivuxolimab. The CDR3 nucleotides read TGTGCCAGCAGCCAGATGCTGAACACTGAAGCTTTCTTT. It translates to CASSQMLNTEAFF. Using reference TRBV14 and TRBJ1-1 for the parts outside the CDR3, the full variable domain is EAGVTQFPSHSVIEKGQTVTLRCDPISGHDNLYWYRRVMGKEIKFLLHFVKESKQDESGMPNNRFLAERTGGTYSTLKVQPAELEDSGVYFCASSQMLNTEAFFGQGTRLTVV.